These 29 T cell receptor beta chains originate from one sample sequenced in a study of blood T cells in healthy people across ages. Sample-barcoded 5' priming and a J-beta primer mix drove a second PCR of roughly 7 to 11 cycles. TCRdb re-called the 5' RACE reads with MiXCR, one entry per CDR3 protein. This sample yields roughly 1,300,000 distinct CDR3 sequences, of which roughly 60% are seen a single time; 6.5% to 8.5% belongs to the top ten. Sequenced material: blood. The receptors were sampled from a man aged 18 to 30 in good health.

The V call is TRBV12-3 or TRBV12-4, the J call TRBJ1-1; D call uncertain. V gave up 10 bases and J gave up 4 bases, with 10 bases separating them. This CDR3 comprises 11 residues. CDR3 in DNA: TGTGCCACCCGAGATGTCACTGAAGCTTTCTTT. Amino acid sequence: CATRDVTEAFF.

The genes are TRBV7-9 and TRBJ1-2, with D unclear. The CDR3 contains 11 residues. Trimming shortened V by 0 bases and J by 10 bases, and 6 bases separated the two germline ends. Germline loops: CDR1 SEHNR, CDR2 FQNEAQ (reference sequence). CDR3 region: CASSLALDYTF. CDR3 coding DNA: TGTGCCAGCAGCTTAGCGCTCGACTACACCTTC.

As for this clonotype: Its ends do not fully match the called genes, so a read error is possible. CDR3 sequence (DNA): TGCGCCAGCAGCCAAGTGGGCGGCGAGCAGTCCTTC. Protein: CASSQVGGEQSF. This chain connects TRBV4-1 to TRBJ2-7; D is ambiguous. The CDR3 has 12 residues. Germline V CDR1 and CDR2: MGHRA, YSYEKL.

The V and J genes are TRBV6-6 and TRBJ2-1; no reliable D call. The germline gives CDR1 MNHNY, CDR2 SVGAGI (reference sequence). V lost 2 bases and J lost 8, with 10 bases in between. This CDR3 contains 13 residues. CDR3 residues: CASSYGIFDEQFF. CDR3 nucleotides: TGTGCCAGCAGTTACGGGATATTCGATGAGCAGTTCTTC.

This chain joins TRBV12-3 or TRBV12-4 and TRBJ2-3, with D tentatively TRBD1 or TRBD2 (6 bases each). The CDR3 loop spans 15 amino acids. V was cut by 6 bases and J by 2 bases, with 15 bases left in between. CDR3 in DNA: TGTGCCAGCAGCCCAGGGGAGCGGGCCACAGATACGCAGTATTTT. It encodes CASSPGERATDTQYF.

This clonotype was recorded a few times. The genes are TRBV27 and TRBJ1-5; TRBD1 matches 7 bases. There are 15 residues in the CDR3. Germline V gives CDR1 MNHEY, CDR2 SMNVEV (reference sequence). The ends lost 6 bases at V and 2 bases at J; junction bases unmatched: 7. In nucleotides, the CDR3 is TGTGCCAGCAGACAAGGGACAGTAGGCAATCAGCCCCAGCATTTT. The encoded protein is CASRQGTVGNQPQHF.

This chain links TRBV27 with TRBJ2-5; maybe TRBD1 (6 bases). The J call may be wrong; the DNA end is better matched by TRBJ2-7. This CDR3 is built from 14 residues. The germline V gene has CDR1 MNHEY and CDR2 SMNVEV (reference sequence). The CDR3 DNA follows: TGTGCCAGCAGATTCAGGGGTCCCCCCTACGAGCAGTACTTC. Its protein is CASRFRGPPYEQYF.

V and J are TRBV9 and TRBJ2-3, with 8 bases lining up with TRBD1. V lost 3 bases to trimming and J lost 3 bases; unmatched junction nucleotides: 6. Looked up from germline, CDR1 is SGDLS and CDR2 is YYNGEE. This CDR3 region has 15 residues. CDR3 amino acids: CASSATGALTDTQYF. In nucleotides, the CDR3 is TGTGCCAGCAGCGCGACAGGGGCCCTTACAGATACGCAGTATTTT.

The J gene is TRBJ2-3, the V gene TRBV4-1, with 8 nucleotides matching TRBD2. Looked up from germline, CDR1 is MGHRA and CDR2 is YSYEKL. J was trimmed by 1 base and V by 3 bases; bases with no gene match: 12. This CDR3 is 18 amino acids long. The CDR3 loop is CASSQHNYLAGRTDTQYF. The DNA for the CDR3 is TGCGCCAGCAGCCAGCATAACTATCTAGCGGGTCGCACAGATACGCAGTATTTT.

The sample holds many counts of this clonotype. The chain combines TRBV27 with TRBJ2-3; D gene unclear. V gave up 7 bases and J gave up 2 bases, with 7 bases separating them. This CDR3 has 12 residues. Germline-derived CDR1 and CDR2 are MNHEY and SMNVEV (reference sequence). CDR3 protein: CASKPTTDTQYF. The CDR3 nucleotides are TGTGCCAGCAAACCTACCACAGATACGCAGTATTTT.

The V and J genes are TRBV6-6 and TRBJ2-6; TRBD2 might be the D (5 bases). V was shortened by 4 bases and J by 0 bases, with 10 bases between the two germline ends. The germline CDR1 and CDR2 sequences are MNHNY and SVGAGI (reference sequence). The CDR3 totals 16 residues. The CDR3 DNA is TGTGCCAGCAGTTGGCGTGGGAGCTCTGGGGCCAACGTCCTGACTTTC. Encoded protein: CASSWRGSSGANVLTF.

This clonotype came up a few times. The rearrangement joins TRBV4-1 to TRBJ2-7, with D possibly being TRBD1 (5 bases). The CDR3 length is 14 residues. Per the germline V gene, CDR1 is MGHRA and CDR2 is YSYEKL. V was pared by 0 bases and J by 6 bases, with 12 bases between. DNA for the CDR3: TGCGCCAGCAGCCAAGATGGGGCCCTTGGCGAGCAGTACTTC. Its translation: CASSQDGALGEQYF.

This chain links TRBV20-1 with TRBJ1-6; D is uncertain. The CDR3 covers 13 residues. Per the germline V gene, CDR1 is DFQATT and CDR2 is SNEGSKA (reference sequence). Trimming took off 2 bases at V and 9 bases at J, with 11 bases between the two ends. The CDR3 loop reads CSARPRLGSPLHF. The CDR3 DNA reads TGCAGTGCTAGACCCAGGTTGGGTTCACCCCTCCACTTT.

The rearrangement uses TRBV7-2 and TRBJ1-2, with TRBD1 matching 7 bases. V lost 4 bases and J lost 4; bases outside the gene matches: 21. The germline V gene encodes CDR1 SGHTA and CDR2 FQGNSA. The CDR3 is 19 amino acids. The CDR3 DNA is TGTGCCAGCAGCTCAGACAGGGCTGGGTCAGGGGTTTTATCCTATGGCTACACCTTC. Encoded protein: CASSSDRAGSGVLSYGYTF.

Comments on this clonotype: A read error may produce the germline difference seen at one junction end. This rearrangement joins TRBV24-1 to TRBJ2-1, with D uncertain. CDR1 is KGHDR, CDR2 SFDVKD, per germline. The CDR3 has 13 residues. As DNA, the CDR3 is TGTGCCACCAGTGATGGTAGCCCTAATGAGCTGTTCTTC. It is translated as CATSDGSPNELFF.

This clonotype was detected many times. The chain carries TRBV27 and TRBJ2-4, with 9 positions matching TRBD1. The V and J ends lost 1 base and 13 bases, in that order; junction bases with no gene match: 8. CDR1 MNHEY and CDR2 SMNVEV come from the germline V gene (reference sequence). The CDR3 spans 14 residues. CDR3 coding DNA: TGTGCCAGCAGTTTATTTGGACAGGGGTATGAGCAGTACTTC. Translating it yields CASSLFGQGYEQYF.

This clonotype was counted only a few times. The gene calls are TRBV5-1 and TRBJ2-1; TRBD2 agrees at 8 bases. The CDR3 is 18 amino acids. V trimming: 0 bases; J trimming: 0 bases; junction bases outside the gene matches: 8. Germline CDR1 is SGHRS and CDR2 is YFSETQ. CDR3: CASSLAGTSARSYNEQFF. The CDR3 coding sequence is TGCGCCAGCAGCTTGGCAGGGACTAGTGCGCGCTCCTACAATGAGCAGTTCTTC.

In its sample, this clonotype was seen a few times. Being one base from a much bigger clone, this may be a read error. CDR3 region: CASSQDTDYYGYTF. The CDR3 DNA reads as TGTGCCAGCAGCCAAGATACAGACTACTATGGCTACACCTTC. The V and J genes are TRBV3-1 and TRBJ1-2; D unresolved. V gave up 0 bases and J gave up 3 bases, with 8 bases separating them. Per germline, CDR1 LGHDT and CDR2 YNNKEL (reference sequence). The CDR3 runs 14 residues.

The J gene is TRBJ2-3, the V gene TRBV9; D is unresolved. Germline V CDR1 and CDR2: SGDLS, YYNGEE. V was clipped by 0 bases and J by 0 bases, with 14 bases between them. The CDR3 is made up of 17 amino acids. The CDR3 DNA sequence: TGTGCCAGCAGCGTAGGTTTAGGGTCCCCTAGCACAGATACGCAGTATTTT. Protein sequence: CASSVGLGSPSTDTQYF. Full variable domain (outside the CDR3, taken from reference TRBV9 and TRBJ2-3): DSGVTQTPKHLITATGQRVTLRCSPRSGDLSVYWYQQSLDQGLQFLIQYYNGEERAKGNILERFSAQQFPDLHSELNLSSLELGDSALYFCASSVGLGSPSTDTQYFGPGTRLTVL.

The gene calls are TRBV18 and TRBJ2-1, with TRBD1 identical over 9 bases. The CDR3 contains 17 residues. Germline trimming cut 4 bases from V and 2 bases from J; bases unmatched to any gene: 9. Germline V gene lookup returns CDR1 KGHSH and CDR2 LQKENI. The CDR3 reads CASSRGTGRLTYNEQFF. CDR3 in DNA: TGTGCCAGCTCACGAGGGACAGGGAGGTTGACCTACAATGAGCAGTTCTTC.

The chain couples TRBV7-8 to TRBJ1-6, with 10 bases aligning to TRBD1. Germline-derived CDR1 and CDR2 are SGHVS and FQNEAQ. Losses at the gene ends were 6 bases for V and 3 bases for J; bases not matched to a gene: 2. The CDR3 loop spans 15 amino acids. DNA for the CDR3: TGTGCCAGCAGGAGGGACAGGGGCTATAATTCACCCCTCCACTTT. Residues: CASRRDRGYNSPLHF.

This chain links TRBV20-1 with TRBJ1-2; tentative D call: TRBD1 (6 bases). The germline V gene encodes CDR1 DFQATT and CDR2 SNEGSKA (reference sequence). V was cut by 4 bases and J by 8 bases, with 17 bases left in between. CDR3 size: 13 residues. CDR3 protein: CSATRAGEWGYTF. DNA of the CDR3: TGCAGTGCTACCCGGGCAGGGGAGTGGGGCTACACCTTC.

The V and J genes are TRBV20-1 and TRBJ2-1; D is perhaps TRBD1 or TRBD2 (5 bases each). Germline CDR1 reads DFQATT; CDR2 reads SNEGSKA (reference sequence). V dropped 6 bases and J dropped 1 base, with 16 bases sitting between them. This CDR3 contains 15 residues. In nucleotides, the CDR3 is TGCAGTGCCCTTACTCCCGAGGGGTCCTACAATGAGCAGTTCTTC. It specifies CSALTPEGSYNEQFF.

The chain carries TRBV2 and TRBJ2-2; 7 bases fit TRBD1. The CDR3 consists of 15 residues. Germline CDR1 SNHLY, CDR2 FYNNEI. The ends lost 7 bases at V and 5 bases at J; junction bases unmatched: 10. The CDR3 DNA sequence: TGTGCCAGCACCGAACGACAGGGCAGTACCGGGGAGCTGTTTTTT. Translated: CASTERQGSTGELFF.

A few counts support this clonotype. CDR3 DNA sequence: TGTGCCAGCAGTTTGAGGCAGGACAACACCGGGGAGCTGTTTTTT. Its translation is CASSLRQDNTGELFF. The J gene is TRBJ2-2, the V gene TRBV28; no clear D. The CDR3 loop spans 15 amino acids. Germline V gene data show CDR1 as MDHEN and CDR2 as SYDVKM. Trimming cost V 3 bases and J 2 bases, with 10 bases left between them.

This clonotype was recorded a few times. The rearrangement links TRBV27 to TRBJ2-1; 11 bases line up with TRBD2. Looked up from germline, CDR1 is MNHEY and CDR2 is SMNVEV (reference sequence). The trim removed 7 bases at V and 8 bases at J, leaving 10 bases unmatched. The CDR3 covers 15 residues. CDR3 region: CASNKLAGAEDEQFF. DNA for the CDR3: TGTGCCAGCAACAAACTAGCGGGAGCTGAGGATGAGCAGTTCTTC.

The chain has TRBV7-2 and TRBJ2-7, with 11 bases matching TRBD2. Trimming removed 5 bases from V and 8 bases from J; junction bases left unmatched: 5. CDR3 length equals 13 residues. Germline-derived CDR1 and CDR2 are SGHTA and FQGNSA. CDR3 bases: TGTGCCAGCAGCGATATAGCGGGGGGGAAGCAGTACTTC. Its protein product is CASSDIAGGKQYF.

The CDR3 region is CAISDSDRGSHYEQYF. DNA of the CDR3: TGTGCCATCAGTGACTCGGACAGGGGGTCGCACTACGAGCAGTACTTC. The V gene is TRBV10-3, the J gene TRBJ2-7; 10 positions agree with TRBD1. Trimming took 3 bases from V and 3 from J; bases not matched to a gene: 8. Germline loops: CDR1 ENHRY, CDR2 SYGVKD. This CDR3 contains 16 residues.

V and J are TRBV27 and TRBJ1-4, with 7 nucleotides matching TRBD1. J lost 4 bases, V lost 4 bases, and 6 bases had no gene match. This CDR3 is 15 amino acids long. Germline V gene data show CDR1 as MNHEY and CDR2 as SMNVEV (reference sequence). The CDR3 DNA follows: TGTGCCAGCAGTTCCGGGACAGCCGGTAATGAAAAACTGTTTTTT. Residues: CASSSGTAGNEKLFF.